The rows below give T cell receptor beta chains drawn from one sample of a study of T cells of healthy individuals. Each CDR3 protein is one row after TCRdb ran MiXCR on the 5' RACE reads. The sample carries nearly 100,000 distinct CDR3 sequences, roughly a sixth recorded once. The receptors derive from a human donor in good health. CDR3s include the opening cysteine and the closing phenylalanine or tryptophan. The D gene is left open where the match is weak. A row's size may be missing; if present it is once, few, many or a size class.

clone size,J gene,D gene,V gene,CDR3 protein,CDR3 DNA
many,TRBJ2-7,TRBD2,TRBV27,CASSSRLAGVYEQYF,TGTGCCAGCTCATCTCGACTAGCGGGAGTGTACGAGCAGTACTTC
many,TRBJ2-5,TRBD1,TRBV5-8,CASIRTGVETQYF,TGTGCCAGCATTCGGACAGGGGTGGAGACCCAGTACTTC
many,TRBJ1-5,NA,TRBV20-1,CSASVSNQPQHF,TGCAGTGCCTCGGTTAGCAATCAGCCCCAGCATTTT
few,TRBJ2-3,NA,TRBV4-1,CASSQSPADTQYF,TGCGCCAGCAGCCAGTCGCCCGCAGATACGCAGTATTTT
few,TRBJ1-1,NA,TRBV7-2,CASSLEGFGTEAFF,TGTGCCAGCAGCTTAGAGGGGTTCGGAACTGAAGCTTTCTTT
NA,TRBJ1-4,NA,TRBV4-1,CASSQVTITLATNEKLFF,TGCGCCAGCAGCCAAGTGACAATAACCCTCGCAACTAATGAAAAACTGTTTTTT
NA,TRBJ2-4,TRBD1,TRBV20-1,CSSHPGQGIRNIQYF,TGCAGTTCTCATCCGGGACAGGGAATAAGAAACATTCAGTACTTC
NA,TRBJ2-3,TRBD2,TRBV5-1,CASTPLAGGPPDTQYF,TGCGCCAGCACCCCTCTAGCGGGAGGGCCCCCAGATACGCAGTATTTT
many,TRBJ2-4,TRBD1,TRBV20-1,CSAPTGGEGIQYF,TGCAGTGCCCCTACAGGGGGCGAAGGCATTCAGTACTTC
few,TRBJ1-5,NA,TRBV9,CASSAGVNQPQHF,TGTGCCAGCAGCGCAGGGGTCAATCAGCCCCAGCATTTT
NA,TRBJ1-1,NA,TRBV2,CASYLMNTEAFF,TGTGCCAGCTATCTGATGAACACTGAAGCTTTCTTT
few,TRBJ2-5,TRBD1,TRBV9,CASSVGGQAETQYF,TGTGCCAGCAGCGTAGGGGGACAGGCAGAGACCCAGTACTTC
NA,TRBJ1-1,NA,TRBV4-2,CASSQDEGTEAFF,TGTGCCAGCAGCCAAGATGAGGGGACTGAAGCTTTCTTT
few,TRBJ2-2,NA,TRBV3-1,CASSQEQGYTGELFF,TGTGCCAGCAGCCAAGAACAGGGCTACACCGGGGAGCTGTTTTTT
few,TRBJ2-2,TRBD2,TRBV20-1,CSAELAGGLNTGELFF,TGCAGTGCGGAACTAGCGGGGGGCCTGAACACCGGGGAGCTGTTTTTT
NA,TRBJ2-3,TRBD2,TRBV5-5,CASSLAGSTDTQYF,TGTGCCAGCAGCTTAGCGGGATCCACAGATACGCAGTATTTT
NA,TRBJ2-1,NA,TRBV12-3/TRBV12-4,CASSLWGVNEQFF,TGTGCCAGCAGTTTATGGGGCGTCAATGAGCAGTTCTTC
NA,TRBJ2-3,NA,TRBV4-1,CASSQGDGGGNTQYF,TGCGCCAGCAGCCAAGGCGACGGGGGTGGGAATACGCAGTATTTT
few,TRBJ2-1,NA,TRBV29-1,CSVEDQGPAALNEQFF,TGCAGCGTTGAAGACCAAGGGCCCGCTGCTCTAAATGAGCAGTTCTTC
few,TRBJ2-7,NA,TRBV7-2,CASSSTGLSAYEQYF,TGTGCCAGCAGCTCCACGGGACTTTCTGCCTACGAGCAGTACTTC